This TCR beta chain emerged from a study of identical twins. Study-wide points: Among out-of-frame alpha sequences shared by twins, low generation probability occurred in excess.

The sample holds a few counts of this clonotype. Its antigen remains unidentified. Germline CDR1 is KGHSH and CDR2 is LQKENI. Germline trimming cut 3 bases from V and 7 bases from J; bases unmatched to any gene: 7. The CDR3 totals 15 residues. MiXCR, run by TCRdb on the 5' RACE reads, gives a single entry per CDR3 protein. The sample yields 510,000 or so distinct CDR3 sequences, roughly 15% seen once. The sample was also linked to a second study, of yellow fever vaccine responses in identical twins.

The sample taken for sequencing was CD4+ T cells sorted from blood. This chain connects TRBV18 to TRBJ1-4; 8 positions match TRBD1. This clonotype was sampled from a woman aged 18-29 years in good health. CDR3 residues: CASSPRTGMSEKLFF. The DNA for the CDR3 is TGTGCCAGCTCACCCCGGACAGGGATGAGTGAAAAACTGTTTTTT.